This T cell receptor beta chain was captured in a study of T cells in women clearing cervical HPV infection. For the study at large: Women with histologically confirmed HPV16-related CIN3 or worse, 2 with invasive cancer, served as cases. General study results and limits: Richness plus V gene abundances separated cases from controls with AUC roughly 0.85. TRBV6-7 relative abundance averaged roughly 0.099% in cases and roughly 0.17% in controls.

Concerning this clone itself: Its antigen is not known. Sequencing ends 3 residues short of the CDR3 end; the germline J gene provides the rest.

TCRdb keeps only in-frame clones here, not all; method: immunoSEQ multiplex PCR. In all, the sample yields 20,000 or so clones. The J segment lost 4 bases and the V segment lost 5 bases, leaving 1 base of the junction unmatched. The CDR3 runs 12 residues. Germline assignment: CDR1 SNHLY and CDR2 FYNNEI. What was sequenced was blood buffy coat. The chain carries TRBV2 and TRBJ1-2, with TRBD1 matching 7 bases. This TCR was recovered from a woman aged 18 to 75 with a cervical HPV16 infection that either progressed to CIN3+ or cleared (not recorded which). The CDR3 sequence: CASSRTGYGYTF. The CDR3 DNA, read in part, is TGTGCCAGCAGTCGGACAGGCTATGGC.